The 9 T cell receptor beta chains in this list originate from one sample, sequenced in a study of PD-1 blockade in classical Hodgkin lymphoma. The protocol was immunoSEQ multiplex PCR, while the TCRdb copy is restricted to in-frame clones and leaves out a portion. The profile shows some 35,000 clones, approximately 90% of them singletons. Time point specified: newly diagnosed, previously untreated cHL patient sample. Negative magnetic selection isolated CD4+ T cells from thawed PBMCs. The source material was CD4+ T cells from blood. The receptors come from a human donor with classical Hodgkin lymphoma.

Here the CDR3 DNA reads TGCGCCAGCAGTACGGGACAGGGGACCACAGATACGCAGTATTTT. Its translation is CASSTGQGTTDTQYF. V and J are TRBV10-1 and TRBJ2-3, with TRBD1 identical over 10 bases. There are 15 residues in the CDR3. Germline CDR1 and CDR2: WNHNN and SYGVQD (reference sequence). The V segment lost 5 bases and the J segment 2 bases; nucleotides outside the gene matches: 4.

The chain has TRBV11-3 and TRBJ2-7; no clear D gene. V was pared by 2 bases and J by 1 base, with 6 bases between. CDR1 and CDR2 from the germline V gene are SGHNT and YENEEA. This CDR3 region has 13 residues. CDR3 amino acids: CASSLSVSYEQYF. DNA for the CDR3: TGTGCCAGCAGCTTATCAGTGTCCTACGAGCAGTACTTC.

This clone was seen a handful of times. The CDR3 reads CASSESYQPQHF. CDR3 DNA: TGCGCCAGCAGTGAGTCGTATCAGCCCCAGCATTTT. The V call is TRBV10-1, the J call TRBJ1-5, with D unresolved. This CDR3 is built from 12 residues. Trimming left V 0 bases short and J 5 bases short, with 2 bases between. Germline assignment: CDR1 WNHNN and CDR2 SYGVQD (reference sequence).

V and J are TRBV7-9 and TRBJ1-4; no firm D call. Germline-derived CDR1 and CDR2 are SEHNR and FQNEAQ (reference sequence). With 5 bases removed from V and 7 bases from J, the gap between germline ends came to 14 bases. The CDR3 consists of 14 residues. The CDR3 sequence: CASSLGSGSEKLFF. The CDR3 DNA reads as TGTGCCAGCAGCCTCGGGTCTGGGAGTGAAAAACTGTTTTTT.

This clone appeared once. This chain uses TRBV5-1 with TRBJ2-1, with 10 nucleotides matching TRBD2. Germline V CDR1 and CDR2: SGHRS, YFSETQ. The CDR3 has 16 residues. Losses at the gene ends were 3 bases for V and 4 bases for J; bases not matched to a gene: 7. CDR3 sequence (DNA): TGCGCCAGCAGCTCCCTAGCGGGGGAGAATTACAATGAGCAGTTCTTC. It encodes CASSSLAGENYNEQFF. The whole variable domain, remainder taken from reference TRBV5-1 and TRBJ2-1, is KAGVTQTPRYLIKTRGQQVTLSCSPISGHRSVSWYQQTPGQGLQFLFEYFSETQRNKGNFPGRFSGRQFSNSRSEMNVSTLELGDSALYLCASSSLAGENYNEQFFGPGTRLTVL.

CDR3 sequence: CASSLMVAGVAKNIQYF. In DNA form, the CDR3 reads TGTGCCAGCAGCTTAATGGTGGCGGGGGTAGCCAAAAACATTCAGTACTTC. The chain combines TRBV7-2 with TRBJ2-4; 7 bases fit TRBD2. This CDR3 spans 17 amino acids. Germline-derived CDR1 and CDR2 are SGHTA and FQGNSA. J was trimmed by 0 bases and V by 2 bases; bases with no gene match: 7.

The chain couples TRBV18 to TRBJ1-4; 9 nucleotides match TRBD1. The junction had 3 bases not matched to a gene; V was cut back by 4 bases and J by 6 bases. The CDR3 consists of 14 residues. The germline gives CDR1 KGHSH, CDR2 LQKENI. In DNA form, the CDR3 reads TGTGCCAGCTCACACAGGGGGCTGGATGAAAAACTGTTTTTT. It is translated as CASSHRGLDEKLFF.

This chain joins TRBV10-3 and TRBJ2-2, with D perhaps matching TRBD1 (6 bases). CDR1 is ENHRY, CDR2 SYGVKD, per germline. The CDR3 sequence is 15 residues long. The germline V and J ends were trimmed by 10 bases and 7 bases, with 22 bases remaining between them. CDR3 DNA: TGTGCCACCCAGGGCCTGACAGGTGCCGGCGGGGAGCTGTTTTTT. Translating it yields CATQGLTGAGGELFF.

J is TRBJ1-1 and V is TRBV7-8; D is unresolved. CDR1 and CDR2 (germline): SGHVS, FQNEAQ. V was pared by 6 bases and J by 5 bases, with 10 bases between. The length of the CDR3 is 12 residues. The CDR3 is CASSQNPTEAFF. The CDR3 DNA reads as TGTGCCAGCAGTCAAAACCCGACTGAAGCTTTCTTT.